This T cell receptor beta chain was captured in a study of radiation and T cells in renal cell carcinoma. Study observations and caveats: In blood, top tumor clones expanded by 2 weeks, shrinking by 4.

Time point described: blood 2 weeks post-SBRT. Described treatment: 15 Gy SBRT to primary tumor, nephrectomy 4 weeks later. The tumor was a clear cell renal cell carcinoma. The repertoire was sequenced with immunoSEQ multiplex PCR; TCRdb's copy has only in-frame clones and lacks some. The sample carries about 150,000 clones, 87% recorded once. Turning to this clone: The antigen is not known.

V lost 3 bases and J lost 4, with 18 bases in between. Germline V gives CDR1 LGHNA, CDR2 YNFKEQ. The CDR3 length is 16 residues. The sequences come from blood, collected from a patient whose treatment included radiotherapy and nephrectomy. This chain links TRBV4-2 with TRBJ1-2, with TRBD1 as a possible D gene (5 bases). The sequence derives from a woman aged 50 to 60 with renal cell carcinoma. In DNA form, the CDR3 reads TGTGCCAGCAGCCATCCTGACAGCCCGCCTATCTATGGCTACACCTTC. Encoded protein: CASSHPDSPPIYGYTF.